The T cell receptor (beta chain) under discussion was sequenced for a study of graft-versus-host responses after intestinal transplantation. Overall study results and limits: GvH clones appeared in recipient marrow, some first in ileum or blood.

Worth noting for this clone: The antigen remains unidentified.

Measured with immunoSEQ multiplex PCR; TCRdb has only the in-frame clones, and not every one. The sample includes 29,000 or so clones, 85% to 95% of them seen just once. This CDR3 comprises 15 residues. Trimming took 1 base from V and 3 from J, leaving 12 bases between them. Germline V gives CDR1 SGHVS, CDR2 FQNEAQ. This receptor was taken from a human patient who received an intestinal transplant, so some T cells may come from the graft donor. This sample comprised PBMCs, obtained approximately 66 days after intestinal transplant. The V gene is TRBV7-8, the J gene TRBJ1-1; D is perhaps TRBD1 (6 bases). CDR3 in amino acids: CASSLERGGYTEAFF. CDR3 DNA: TGTGCCAGCAGCTTAGAGAGGGGGGGGTACACTGAAGCTTTCTTT.